Described below is a single T cell receptor beta chain sequence and its context. What it recognizes is unknown. The data are from a study of shared clonotypes between healthy human individuals. Study-wide findings and caveats: Richness estimates generally favored naive over memory subsets.

Trimming removed 4 bases at V and 1 base at J, with 14 bases between. CDR1 is MNHNY and CDR2 is SVGAGI in the germline V gene (reference sequence). The CDR3 runs to 15 residues. Positively selected for CCR7, the CD45RO-negative cells used as naive CD8 cells excluded terminally differentiated effector memory CD45RA+ cells. The assay was immunoSEQ multiplex PCR, and TCRdb's table has in-frame clones only and misses some. The sample records roughly 770,000 clones, about 97% being singletons. The TCR sequence derives from a man younger than 45 in good health. The sample comprised naive CD8+ T cells sorted from blood. The genes are TRBV6-6 and TRBJ2-7, with a tentative D call TRBD1 (5 bases). The CDR3 loop is CASSSPPGHSYEQYF. In DNA, the CDR3 is TGTGCCAGCAGTTCTCCCCCCGGACATTCCTACGAGCAGTACTTC.